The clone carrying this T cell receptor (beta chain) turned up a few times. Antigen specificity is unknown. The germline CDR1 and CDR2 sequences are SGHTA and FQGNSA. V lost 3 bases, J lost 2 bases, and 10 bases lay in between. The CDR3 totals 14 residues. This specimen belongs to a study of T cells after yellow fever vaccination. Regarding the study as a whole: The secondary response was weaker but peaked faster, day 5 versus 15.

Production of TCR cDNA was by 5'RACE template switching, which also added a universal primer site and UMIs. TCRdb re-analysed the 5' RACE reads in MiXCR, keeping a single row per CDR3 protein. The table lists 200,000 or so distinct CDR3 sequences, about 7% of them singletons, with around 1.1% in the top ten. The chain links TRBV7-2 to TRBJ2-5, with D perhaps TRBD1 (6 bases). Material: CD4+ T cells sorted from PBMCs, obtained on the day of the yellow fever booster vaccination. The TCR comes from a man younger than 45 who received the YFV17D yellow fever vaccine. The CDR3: CASSFWGLQETQYF. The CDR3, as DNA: TGTGCCAGCAGCTTTTGGGGGCTGCAAGAGACCCAGTACTTC.